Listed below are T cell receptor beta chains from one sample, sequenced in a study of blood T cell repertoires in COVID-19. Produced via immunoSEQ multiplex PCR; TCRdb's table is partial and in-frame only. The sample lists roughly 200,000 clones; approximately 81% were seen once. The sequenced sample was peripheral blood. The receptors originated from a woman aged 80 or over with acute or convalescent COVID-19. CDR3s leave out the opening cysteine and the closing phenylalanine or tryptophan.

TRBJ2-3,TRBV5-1,ASSLIAASTDTQY
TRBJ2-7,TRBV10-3,AISAGYEQY
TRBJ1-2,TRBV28,ASRAGSNYGYT
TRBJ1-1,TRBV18,ASSPSVGREGEAF
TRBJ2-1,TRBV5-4,ASSLSGGNPWDEQF
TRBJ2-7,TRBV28,ASSFRQGYEQY
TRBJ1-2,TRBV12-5,ASDRDGVYGYT
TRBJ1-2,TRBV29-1,SVELDRRGTYGYT
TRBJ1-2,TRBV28,ASSLAGGQGDGYT
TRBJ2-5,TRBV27,AISKRETQY
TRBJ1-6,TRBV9,ASSGGAPYNSPLH
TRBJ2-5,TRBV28,ASSFATSGRPTQY
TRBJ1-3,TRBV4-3,ASSRGQALSSGNTIY
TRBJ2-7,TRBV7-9,ASSMRDRSYEQY
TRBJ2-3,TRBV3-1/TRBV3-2,ASSRAVTTDTQY
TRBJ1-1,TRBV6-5,ASSPSGQGNTEAF
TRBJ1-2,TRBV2,ASSQTGGGDGYT
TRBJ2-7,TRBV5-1,ASSRGGTGPHEQY
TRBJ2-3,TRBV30,AWGWGADTQY
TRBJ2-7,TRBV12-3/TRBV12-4,ASSSGTHYEQY
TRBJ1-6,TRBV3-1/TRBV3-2,ASSQVTGRSPLH
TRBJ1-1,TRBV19,ASSIGQMNTEAF
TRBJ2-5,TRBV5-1,ASSLKLAGAQTQY
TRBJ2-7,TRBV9,ASSVATGQGGEQY
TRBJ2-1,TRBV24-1,ATSGPRGFNEQF
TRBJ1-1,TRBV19,ASSMWRTEAF
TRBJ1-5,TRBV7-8,ASSPGVRQPQH
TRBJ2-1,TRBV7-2,ASSLTSNSYNEQF
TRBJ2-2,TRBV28,ATIFRRGNAGELF
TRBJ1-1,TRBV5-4,ASSNDRVADTEAF
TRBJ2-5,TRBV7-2,ASRLRGETQY
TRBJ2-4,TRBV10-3,AISEEAGLAKNIQY
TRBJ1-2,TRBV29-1,SVVRTGGYGYT
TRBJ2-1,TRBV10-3,AIGRDRGSDNEQF
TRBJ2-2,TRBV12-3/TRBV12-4,ASSPDTGELF
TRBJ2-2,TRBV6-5,ASRATGRTGELF
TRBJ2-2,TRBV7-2,ASSLYPGSTGELF
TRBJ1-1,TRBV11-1,ASSFQRTVEAF
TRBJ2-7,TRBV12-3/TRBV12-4,ASSLVQANEQY
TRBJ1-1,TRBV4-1,ASSQPGTGLSTEAF
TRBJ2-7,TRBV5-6,ASSFYLTGGLYEQY
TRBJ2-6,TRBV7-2,ASSLGAPGANVLT
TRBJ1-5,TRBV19,ASSGQVGSNQPQH
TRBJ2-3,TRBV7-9,ASSSRDRGQDTQY
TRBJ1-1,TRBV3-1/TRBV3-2,ASSQGFGLEAF
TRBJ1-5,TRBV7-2,ASSSRAGENNQPQH
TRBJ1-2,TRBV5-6,ASSWGQGSWGYT
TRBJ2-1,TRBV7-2,ASSSPLTSGSVDEQF
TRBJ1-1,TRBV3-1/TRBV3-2,ASSRTGATEAF
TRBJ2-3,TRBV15,ATSKNRGGSADTQY
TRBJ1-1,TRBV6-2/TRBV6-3,ASSHPQGLNTEAF
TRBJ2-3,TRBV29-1,SVDTSLLAGGTDTQY
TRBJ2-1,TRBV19,ASSGTSGNEQF
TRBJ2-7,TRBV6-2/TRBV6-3,ASSYGQVSEQY